The 29 T cell receptor beta chains below were found in one sample sequenced in a study of CD8 T cells in ankylosing spondylitis. TCRdb re-derived calls from the 5' RACE reads in MiXCR, one entry per CDR3 protein. Here the sample spans 35,000 to 40,000 distinct CDR3 sequences, about 15% being singletons. The specimen sequenced was blood. These receptor sequences come from a male donor with ankylosing spondylitis or in good health (not recorded which).

This clonotype was seen only a few times. V usage is TRBV6-5 and J usage is TRBJ1-1; 7 bases map to TRBD1. V was clipped by 7 bases and J by 6 bases; unmatched bases: 14. This CDR3 has 15 residues. Germline CDR1 and CDR2: MNHEY and SVGAGI. The CDR3 loop is CASNREQGRRAEAFF. The CDR3 bases are TGTGCCAGCAACCGAGAACAGGGGAGAAGGGCTGAAGCTTTCTTT.

This clonotype was observed a few times. The V gene is TRBV7-6, the J gene TRBJ2-6; 7 bases map to TRBD1. With 5 bases clipped from V and 2 bases from J, the junction kept 9 bases outside the gene matches. The CDR3 totals 17 residues. CDR1 is SGHVS and CDR2 is FNYEAQ in the germline V gene. CDR3 bases: TGTGCCAGCAGCGGATGGACAGGTCTCACTGGGGCCAACGTCCTGACTTTC. It translates to CASSGWTGLTGANVLTF.

The chain combines TRBV20-1 with TRBJ2-3, with TRBD2 matching 7 bases. Germline-derived CDR1 and CDR2 are DFQATT and SNEGSKA (reference sequence). Trimming took 1 base from V and 4 from J; bases not matched to a gene: 8. This CDR3 has 15 amino acids. The CDR3 region is CSARGKAGLADTQYF. The CDR3 DNA sequence: TGCAGTGCTAGAGGAAAAGCGGGGCTCGCAGATACGCAGTATTTT.

The chain links TRBV28 to TRBJ1-2, with no clear D. CDR1 and CDR2 (germline): MDHEN, SYDVKM. The ends were cut back, 6 bases at V and 7 bases at J, with 15 bases in the middle. This CDR3 spans 13 amino acids. This CDR3 reads CASRGRTDSGYTF. CDR3 nucleotide sequence: TGTGCCAGCAGAGGTAGAACGGATTCTGGCTACACCTTC.

This clonotype occurred a few times. The genes are TRBV28 and TRBJ2-1, with D possibly matching TRBD2 (5 bases). The CDR3 consists of 15 residues. Per the germline V gene, CDR1 is MDHEN and CDR2 is SYDVKM. V lost 5 bases and J lost 7, with 18 bases in between. CDR3 in DNA: TGTGCCAGCAGTATGCGAGGGCCCTTTTGGAATGAGCAGTTCTTC. Translation: CASSMRGPFWNEQFF.

The chain recombines TRBV20-1 with TRBJ2-1; 8 nucleotides agree with TRBD2. Germline CDR1 DFQATT, CDR2 SNEGSKA (reference sequence). This CDR3 region has 10 residues. CDR3 region: CRPGGAQQFF. Written as DNA, the CDR3 is TGCAGACCCGGGGGGGCCCAGCAGTTCTTC.

This chain links TRBV7-9 with TRBJ2-1, with 10 bases fitting TRBD1. V lost 5 bases, J lost 6 bases, and 7 bases stayed unmatched. Germline CDR1 reads SEHNR; CDR2 reads FQNEAQ (reference sequence). The CDR3 totals 15 residues. In DNA, the CDR3 is TGTGCCAGCAGCCCAGACAGGGGGCTCCCCAATGAGCAGTTCTTC. This translates into CASSPDRGLPNEQFF.

V is TRBV6-2 or TRBV6-3 and J is TRBJ2-2, with TRBD1 identical over 9 bases. Trimming cost V 7 bases and J 5 bases; bases outside gene matches: 11. The CDR3 extends over 16 amino acids. The germline CDR1 and CDR2 sequences are MNHEY and SVGEGT. As DNA, the CDR3 is TGTGCCAGCACCCCACCGGGACAGGGTGAGACCGGGGAGCTGTTTTTT. It is translated as CASTPPGQGETGELFF.

The chain couples TRBV6-5 to TRBJ2-5; possibly TRBD1 for D (5 bases). V shed 2 bases and J shed 5 bases, with 12 bases lying between them. This CDR3 comprises 14 residues. Germline CDR1 and CDR2: MNHEY and SVGAGI. For the CDR3, the DNA is TGTGCCAGCAGTTACGATTTACAGGAGGAGACCCAGTACTTC. Translating gives CASSYDLQEETQYF.

This clonotype has a handful of counts. The chain couples TRBV5-5 to TRBJ2-1; possibly TRBD1 for D (6 bases). V was clipped by 4 bases and J by 4 bases, with 12 bases between them. Germline CDR1 and CDR2: SGHKS and YYEKEE (reference sequence). The CDR3 is 14 residues long. CDR3 amino acids: CASSNRASYNEQFF. CDR3 nucleotides: TGTGCCAGCAGCAACAGGGCCTCTTACAATGAGCAGTTCTTC.

The chain joins TRBV7-6 to TRBJ2-2; TRBD1 matches 9 bases. Germline assignment: CDR1 SGHVS and CDR2 FNYEAQ. The CDR3 extends over 15 amino acids. V was pared by 5 bases and J by 4 bases, with 5 bases of the junction left unmatched. The CDR3 region has the DNA TGTGCCAGCAGCCCACGGACAGGGGTCACCGGGGAGCTGTTTTTT. This encodes CASSPRTGVTGELFF.

The V and J genes are TRBV7-2 and TRBJ2-2, with 7 bases identical to TRBD2. The CDR3 consists of 15 residues. The germline V gene has CDR1 SGHTA and CDR2 FQGNSA. V gave up 2 bases and J gave up 0 bases; unmatched junction bases: 0. As DNA, the CDR3 is TGTGCCAGCAGCTTACTAGCGGCGAACACCGGGGAGCTGTTTTTT. It codes for CASSLLAANTGELFF.

This rearrangement joins TRBV6-2 or TRBV6-3 to TRBJ2-1; TRBD2 matches at 7 bases. CDR1 and CDR2 (germline): MNHEY, SVGEGT. The CDR3 is made up of 15 amino acids. V lost 3 bases and J lost 8; bases outside the gene matches: 10. CDR3 nucleotide sequence: TGTGCCAGCAGTTATGCGGGAGTCATTGGGTATGAGCAGTTCTTC. Translating gives CASSYAGVIGYEQFF.

This clonotype was observed a few times. This chain uses TRBV7-2 with TRBJ2-2; no definite D call. Germline CDR1 SGHTA, CDR2 FQGNSA. CDR3 length: 14 residues. With 1 base removed from V and 7 bases from J, the gap between germline ends came to 10 bases. The CDR3 region is CASSLGSSVGELFF. CDR3 DNA sequence: TGTGCCAGCAGCTTAGGTTCATCCGTCGGGGAGCTGTTTTTT.

The J gene is TRBJ2-3, the V gene TRBV6-1; no clear D gene. Germline CDR1 MNHNS, CDR2 SASEGT. The CDR3 is 12 amino acids. V was shortened by 4 bases and J by 2 bases, with 4 bases between the two germline ends. The CDR3 spells CASSVVTDTQYF. CDR3 DNA sequence: TGTGCCAGCAGTGTAGTCACAGATACGCAGTATTTT.

J is TRBJ1-5 and V is TRBV10-2; D is perhaps TRBD1 (6 bases). The V end was cut by 3 bases, the J end by 6 bases, with 12 bases between. Germline CDR1 is WSHSY and CDR2 is SAAADI. The CDR3 totals 14 residues. Written as DNA, the CDR3 is TGCGCCAGCAGTGAATCGGGGGCGGGTCAGCCCCAGCATTTT. Translation gives CASSESGAGQPQHF.

The chain has TRBV7-2 and TRBJ2-7; 12 bases match TRBD1. V was clipped by 5 bases and J by 8 bases; unmatched bases: 13. This CDR3 contains 16 residues. In germline, CDR1 is SGHTA, CDR2 FQGNSA. The CDR3 sequence: CASSRPTGQGAPKQYF. The CDR3 region has the DNA TGTGCCAGCAGCCGGCCCACGGGACAGGGGGCGCCCAAGCAGTACTTC.

The chain employs TRBV4-1 and TRBJ2-3; 7 bases match TRBD2. Germline loops: CDR1 MGHRA, CDR2 YSYEKL. This CDR3 comprises 15 residues. V shed 1 base, J shed 5 bases, and the junction held 6 bases outside the gene matches. The CDR3 DNA reads TGCGCCAGCAGCCAAGGAGCGGGGTGGGAAGATACGCAGTATTTT. Protein: CASSQGAGWEDTQYF.

This clonotype was detected a few times. The chain recombines TRBV29-1 with TRBJ2-2; D possibly corresponds to TRBD2 (6 bases). This CDR3 contains 14 residues. Germline values: CDR1 SQVTM, CDR2 ANQGSEA. V lost 0 bases and J 7 bases, leaving 12 bases between the germline ends. CDR3 sequence: CSVEEGRGDGELFF. DNA of the CDR3: TGCAGCGTTGAAGAGGGGCGGGGTGACGGGGAGCTGTTTTTT.

V is TRBV24-1 and J is TRBJ2-1; 8 positions match TRBD2. Germline trimming cut 10 bases from V and 1 base from J; bases unmatched to any gene: 5. The germline CDR1 and CDR2 sequences are KGHDR and SFDVKD. This CDR3 comprises 14 residues. The CDR3 sequence: CATSGRGSYNEQFF. CDR3 sequence (DNA): TGTGCCACAAGCGGGAGAGGTTCCTACAATGAGCAGTTCTTC.

The sample holds many counts of this clonotype. The chain couples TRBV7-2 to TRBJ2-1, with no clear D. CDR1 SGHTA and CDR2 FQGNSA come from the germline V gene. The CDR3 is 13 residues long. Trimming removed 1 base from V and 4 bases from J, with 5 bases in between. DNA for the CDR3: TGTGCCAGCAGCTTAGGTCAGTACAATGAGCAGTTCTTC. This translates into CASSLGQYNEQFF.

V is TRBV28 and J is TRBJ1-5; D not certain. Trimming cost V 5 bases and J 5 bases, with 10 bases left between them. The CDR3 runs to 13 residues. The germline CDR1 and CDR2 sequences are MDHEN and SYDVKM. CDR3 loop: CASSETDYQPQHF. CDR3 coding DNA: TGTGCCAGCAGTGAGACGGATTATCAGCCCCAGCATTTT.

This clonotype was counted between two and nine times. The chain is built from TRBV12-3 or TRBV12-4 and TRBJ2-2, with D uncertain. The CDR3 sequence is 14 residues long. Trimming took off 7 bases at V and 6 bases at J, with 15 bases between the two ends. The CDR3 DNA reads TGTGCCAGCAACGCGGATTTTATAGCCGGGGAGCTGTTTTTT. This gives the protein CASNADFIAGELFF.

A few counts support this clonotype. The V call is TRBV7-2, the J call TRBJ2-1, with TRBD1 identical over 9 bases. The germline V gene has CDR1 SGHTA and CDR2 FQGNSA. There are 16 residues in the CDR3. V dropped 1 base and J dropped 4; count of bases not matched to a gene: 5. In DNA form, the CDR3 reads TGTGCCAGCAGCTTAGTGGTCGGGACAGGGTACAATGAGCAGTTCTTC. Protein sequence: CASSLVVGTGYNEQFF.

The rearrangement uses TRBV29-1 and TRBJ2-1; the match to TRBD2 covers 11 bases. With 4 bases clipped from V and 5 bases from J, the junction kept 7 bases outside the gene matches. Germline CDR1 reads SQVTM; CDR2 reads ANQGSEA. CDR3 size: 15 residues. The CDR3 reads CSVALTSGIHNEQFF. The CDR3 nucleotides are TGCAGCGTTGCCCTGACTAGCGGGATACACAATGAGCAGTTCTTC.

This clonotype was observed a handful of times. This chain connects TRBV5-1 to TRBJ1-1, with unresolved D. Germline assignment: CDR1 SGHRS and CDR2 YFSETQ. This CDR3 spans 14 amino acids. V shed 4 bases and J shed 2 bases, with 12 bases lying between them. The CDR3 is CASSTDGLNTEAFF. CDR3 DNA: TGCGCCAGCAGCACGGACGGACTCAACACTGAAGCTTTCTTT.

The rearrangement links TRBV9 to TRBJ2-2; 7 positions match TRBD1. The CDR3 is made up of 17 amino acids. V lost 3 bases to trimming and J lost 5 bases; unmatched junction nucleotides: 13. Germline CDR1 is SGDLS and CDR2 is YYNGEE. The CDR3 DNA reads as TGTGCCAGCAGCGACCGACGGACAGGCGGTAGGACCGGGGAGCTGTTTTTT. Amino acid sequence: CASSDRRTGGRTGELFF.

The rearrangement links TRBV24-1 to TRBJ2-3; D not resolved. This CDR3 comprises 13 residues. Trimming stripped 9 bases from V and 5 bases from J, with 14 bases between. CDR1 is KGHDR and CDR2 is SFDVKD in the germline V gene. The CDR3 DNA is TGTGCCACCTCGACATCTCTCGAAGATACGCAGTATTTT. Residues: CATSTSLEDTQYF.

The chain is built from TRBV7-2 and TRBJ2-5; D unclear. The V and J ends lost 3 bases and 5 bases respectively, with 13 bases between them. Germline-derived CDR1 and CDR2 are SGHTA and FQGNSA. This CDR3 region has 14 residues. The CDR3 spells CASSLRSRMETQYF. CDR3 DNA: TGTGCCAGCAGCTTGCGGTCGAGGATGGAGACCCAGTACTTC.